This passage covers 28 T cell receptor beta chains from one sample sequenced in a study of OX40 agonist ivuxolimab in advanced cancers. Clones were sequenced by immunoSEQ multiplex PCR, and TCRdb holds only the in-frame ones, with some missing. In the table there are about 21,000 clones, about 86% of which are singletons. The sequencing here drew on CD4+ or CD8+ T cells sorted from blood, taken in a trial of the OX40 agonist ivuxolimab. The receptors here all came from an adult with an advanced solid tumor such as melanoma, head and neck, liver or kidney cancer.

The chain links TRBV7-9 to TRBJ1-2, with 7 bases aligning to TRBD1. The V gene's germline CDR1 is SEHNR and CDR2 FQNEAQ (reference sequence). The CDR3 covers 14 residues. V lost 1 base and J lost 4; bases outside the gene matches: 3. The CDR3 sequence is CASSLEAGGYGYTF. CDR3 coding DNA: TGTGCCAGCAGCTTAGAGGCAGGGGGCTATGGCTACACCTTC. The variable domain in full, completed from reference TRBV7-9 and TRBJ1-2, reads DTGVSQNPRHKITKRGQNVTFRCDPISEHNRLYWYRQTLGQGPEFLTYFQNEAQLEKSRLLSDRFSAERPKGSFSTLEIQRTEQGDSAMYLCASSLEAGGYGYTFGSGTRLTVV.

V and J are TRBV6-5 and TRBJ2-5; D is unclear. Germline V CDR1 and CDR2: MNHEY, SVGAGI. The CDR3 is 11 amino acids. V dropped 2 bases and J dropped 7 bases, with 5 bases sitting between them. The CDR3 nucleotides read TGTGCCAGCAGTTACATGTGGACCCAGTACTTC. Translating it yields CASSYMWTQYF.

This clone appeared once. The chain joins TRBV19 to TRBJ2-7; 8 positions match TRBD1. V was clipped by 7 bases and J by 3 bases; unmatched bases: 11. Germline CDR1 is LNHDA and CDR2 is SQIVND (reference sequence). This CDR3 has 15 amino acids. The CDR3, as DNA: TGTGCCAGTAAGCAGACAGGGGCCTTCCTCTACGAGCAGTACTTC. Translating gives CASKQTGAFLYEQYF.

V usage is TRBV7-2 and J usage is TRBJ2-3; D not certain. Germline CDR1 and CDR2: SGHTA and FQGNSA. V lost 2 bases to trimming and J lost 1 base, with 4 bases between them. CDR3 length equals 13 residues. CDR3 amino acids: CASSLQGTDTQYF. For the CDR3, the DNA is TGTGCCAGCAGCTTACAGGGCACAGATACGCAGTATTTT.

This chain uses TRBV5-4 with TRBJ2-1; D tentatively fits TRBD1 or TRBD2 (5 bases each). CDR1 and CDR2 from the germline V gene are SGHNT and YYREEE (reference sequence). Trimming cost V 4 bases and J 6 bases, with 11 bases left between them. The CDR3 extends over 13 amino acids. CDR3 region: CASSAPGRNEQFF. The CDR3 DNA sequence: TGTGCCAGCAGCGCTCCGGGACGCAATGAGCAGTTCTTC.

The rearrangement joins TRBV7-9 to TRBJ2-7; 7 bases line up with TRBD1. Germline V gives CDR1 SEHNR, CDR2 FQNEAQ (reference sequence). This CDR3 comprises 14 residues. Unmatched junction bases numbered 4, after V lost 5 bases and J lost 0 bases. The CDR3 protein is CASSPTGHSYEQYF. Written as DNA, the CDR3 is TGTGCCAGCAGCCCGACAGGGCACTCCTACGAGCAGTACTTC.

This clone appeared a few times. CDR3 amino acids: CASSLGRDWQTDTQYF. The CDR3 nucleotides are TGTGCCAGCAGCTTAGGCCGGGACTGGCAAACAGATACGCAGTATTTT. The chain couples TRBV7-9 to TRBJ2-3; possibly TRBD2 for D (6 bases). Looked up from germline, CDR1 is SEHNR and CDR2 is FQNEAQ (reference sequence). The CDR3 totals 16 residues. Trimming left V 1 base short and J 3 bases short, with 14 bases between.

Concerning this clone itself: At the DNA level, this CDR3 is encoded by other sequences in the same sample as well. CDR3 DNA: TGTGCCAGCAGCTTACCGGGGGTGACCCAGTACTTC. It translates to CASSLPGVTQYF. The V and J genes are TRBV7-9 and TRBJ2-5; possible D gene TRBD2, 6 bases. Germline-derived CDR1 and CDR2 are SEHNR and FQNEAQ (reference sequence). The CDR3 runs 12 residues. Trimming took 2 bases from V and 7 from J, leaving 8 bases between them.

This chain links TRBV4-1 with TRBJ2-1; weak D call: TRBD1 (6 bases). V was cut by 0 bases and J by 0 bases, with 21 bases left in between. Germline V gene sequence: CDR1 MGHRA, CDR2 YSYEKL. The CDR3 extends over 20 amino acids. The DNA for the CDR3 is TGCGCCAGCAGCCAAGATAACGTAGGATGGGGGCAGATCTCCTACAATGAGCAGTTCTTC. It yields the protein CASSQDNVGWGQISYNEQFF.

The chain combines TRBV28 with TRBJ1-1; tentative D call: TRBD1 (6 bases). This CDR3 has 15 residues. V was pared by 3 bases and J by 10 bases, with 21 bases between. Germline V gene data show CDR1 as MDHEN and CDR2 as SYDVKM. The CDR3 loop reads CASSLAGATNEVAFF. CDR3 DNA sequence: TGTGCCAGCAGTTTGGCAGGGGCCACCAACGAGGTAGCTTTCTTT.

This clone was detected a few times. The CDR3 DNA sequence: TGTGCCAGCAGTGAGTCGGGCGCAGACACCGGGGAGCTGTTTTTT. Its translation is CASSESGADTGELFF. The rearrangement links TRBV6-4 to TRBJ2-2; D call uncertain. Germline V gene lookup returns CDR1 MRHNA and CDR2 SNTAGT. The ends were cut back, 3 bases at V and 3 bases at J, with 11 bases in the middle. The CDR3 is 15 residues long.

This clone was seen only a few times. J is TRBJ1-1 and V is TRBV9; tentative D call: TRBD1 (5 bases). The V end lost 1 base, the J end lost 10 bases, and 14 bases lay between the germline ends. There are 13 residues in the CDR3. CDR1 is SGDLS and CDR2 is YYNGEE in the germline V gene. The CDR3 DNA is TGTGCCAGCAGCGTATCGGCTAAGAGGGGAGCTTTCTTT. Translated, it gives CASSVSAKRGAFF.

This clone was recorded a few times. This sequence joins TRBV6-1 and TRBJ2-3, with 10 nucleotides matching TRBD1. With 10 bases clipped from V and 6 bases from J, the junction kept 10 bases outside the gene matches. The germline V gene encodes CDR1 MNHNS and CDR2 SASEGT. CDR3 length: 14 amino acids. The CDR3 loop is CAIDRDRGDDTQYF. The CDR3 bases are TGTGCCATTGACCGGGACAGGGGAGACGATACGCAGTATTTT.

This chain uses TRBV7-2 with TRBJ1-2, with TRBD1 as a possible D gene (6 bases). The germline gives CDR1 SGHTA, CDR2 FQGNSA. The V end lost 5 bases, the J end lost 6 bases, and 16 bases lay between the germline ends. This CDR3 has 14 amino acids. CDR3 sequence reads: CASSRQAEWDGYTF. The CDR3 DNA is TGTGCCAGCAGCCGACAGGCGGAGTGGGATGGCTACACCTTC. The whole variable domain, remainder taken from reference TRBV7-2 and TRBJ1-2, is GAGVSQSPSNKVTEKGKDVELRCDPISGHTALYWYRQSLGQGLEFLIYFQGNSAPDKSGLPSDRFSAERTGGSVSTLTIQRTQQEDSAVYLCASSRQAEWDGYTFGSGTRLTVV.

The chain joins TRBV28 to TRBJ1-1, with unresolved D. This CDR3 is built from 18 residues. V was trimmed by 1 base and J by 0 bases, leaving 18 bases between them. Germline V lookup: CDR1 MDHEN, CDR2 SYDVKM. The chain's CDR3 is CASSLSSGSLPLNTEAFF. The CDR3 DNA reads as TGTGCCAGCAGTTTATCGTCAGGCTCCCTCCCGTTGAACACTGAAGCTTTCTTT.

As concerns this clone: A junction boundary mismatches the germline segment, possibly from a read error. This chain connects TRBV18 to TRBJ1-3, with a tentative D call TRBD1 (6 bases). The length of the CDR3 is 12 residues. Germline V gene lookup returns CDR1 KGHSH and CDR2 LQKENI. CDR3 coding DNA: TGTGCCAGCTCACCACAAGGCGGGGGACACCACTTT. Its translation: CASSPQGGGHHF.

J is TRBJ2-3 and V is TRBV14, with 9 bases aligning to TRBD1. The CDR3 sequence is 16 residues long. Germline CDR1 and CDR2: SGHDN and FVKESK. Trimming took 0 bases from V and 4 from J; bases not matched to a gene: 5. CDR3 amino acids: CASSQDLGQGADTQYF. CDR3 DNA sequence: TGTGCCAGCAGCCAAGACTTGGGACAGGGTGCAGATACGCAGTATTTT. The variable domain in full, completed from reference TRBV14 and TRBJ2-3, reads EAGVTQFPSHSVIEKGQTVTLRCDPISGHDNLYWYRRVMGKEIKFLLHFVKESKQDESGMPNNRFLAERTGGTYSTLKVQPAELEDSGVYFCASSQDLGQGADTQYFGPGTRLTVL.

The chain carries TRBV6-6 and TRBJ2-1; D uncertain. The CDR3 loop spans 12 amino acids. Per the germline V gene, CDR1 is MNHNY and CDR2 is SVGAGI (reference sequence). Trimming left V 8 bases short and J 9 bases short, with 14 bases between. The CDR3 reads CASSHRTPEQFF. The CDR3 bases are TGTGCCAGCTCTCACCGGACGCCTGAGCAGTTCTTC.

The CDR3 nucleotides are TGTGCCAGCAGGACTAGCGGGAGGGCCGGGGAGCTGTTTTTT. Its translation: CASRTSGRAGELFF. The genes are TRBV25-1 and TRBJ2-2; the match to TRBD2 covers 14 bases. V shed 6 bases and J 6 bases; nucleotides not matched to a gene: 0. The germline V gene has CDR1 MGHDK and CDR2 SYGVNS. This CDR3 has 14 residues. The entire variable domain, with the rest obtained from reference TRBV25-1 and TRBJ2-2, is as follows: EADIYQTPRYLVIGTGKKITLECSQTMGHDKMYWYQQDPGMELHLIHYSYGVNSTEKGDLSSESTVSRIRTEHFPLTLESARPSHTSQYLCASRTSGRAGELFFGEGSRLTVL.

The V and J genes are TRBV7-3 and TRBJ1-1; 7 positions match TRBD1. From germline, CDR1 is SGHTA and CDR2 FQGTGA. CDR3 length equals 14 residues. J was trimmed by 1 base and V by 2 bases; bases with no gene match: 1. CDR3 sequence: CASSLGTANTEAFF. The CDR3 DNA is TGTGCCAGCAGCTTAGGGACAGCGAACACTGAAGCTTTCTTT.

V usage is TRBV5-1 and J usage is TRBJ2-7, with D perhaps TRBD1 (5 bases). CDR1 SGHRS and CDR2 YFSETQ come from the germline V gene. CDR3 length: 14 amino acids. The ends were cut back, 1 base at V and 2 bases at J, with 10 bases in the middle. The CDR3 spells CASSLNSGTYEQYF. CDR3 bases: TGCGCCAGCAGCTTGAACTCAGGGACCTACGAGCAGTACTTC.

The J gene is TRBJ2-3, the V gene TRBV5-6; 10 nucleotides agree with TRBD2. The V gene's germline CDR1 is SGHDT and CDR2 YYEEEE. The CDR3 runs to 16 residues. The junction had 4 bases not matched to a gene; V was cut back by 0 bases and J by 3 bases. The CDR3 region is CASSLGSSGSTDTQYF. CDR3 in DNA: TGTGCCAGCAGCTTGGGCTCTAGCGGGAGTACAGATACGCAGTATTTT.

This chain connects TRBV30 to TRBJ1-2; TRBD1 might be the D (6 bases). Looked up from germline, CDR1 is GTSNPN and CDR2 is SVGIG (reference sequence). The CDR3 spans 14 residues. V was trimmed by 0 bases and J by 4 bases, leaving 12 bases between them. Here the CDR3 reads CAWSVRGRGYGYTF. The CDR3 coding sequence is TGTGCCTGGAGTGTACGGGGCAGGGGCTATGGCTACACCTTC.

V usage is TRBV9 and J usage is TRBJ1-1; D possibly corresponds to TRBD1 (6 bases). This CDR3 spans 15 amino acids. Germline CDR1 is SGDLS and CDR2 is YYNGEE. With 4 bases removed from V and 3 bases from J, the gap between germline ends came to 16 bases. In nucleotides, the CDR3 is TGTGCCAGCAGCTGGTTTGAGAGGGGGGACACTGAAGCTTTCTTT. This translates into CASSWFERGDTEAFF.

This sequence joins TRBV21-1 and TRBJ2-2; the listed D gene, TRBD1, was not tested against the DNA. TRBV21-1 is shown as a pseudogene. This CDR3 contains 14 residues. In nucleotides, the CDR3 is TGTGCCAGCAGCTTTACAGGGGGCACCGGGGAGCTGTTTTTT. Translating it yields CASSFTGGTGELFF.

The chain joins TRBV28 to TRBJ1-1; perhaps TRBD1 as D (5 bases). CDR3 length: 15 residues. V lost 3 bases and J lost 5, with 16 bases in between. CDR1 and CDR2 from the germline V gene are MDHEN and SYDVKM. This chain's CDR3 is CASSFMAGGRTEAFF. Written as DNA, the CDR3 is TGTGCCAGCAGTTTTATGGCCGGGGGGAGGACTGAAGCTTTCTTT. The variable domain in full, with the rest retrieved from reference TRBV28 and TRBJ1-1, is DVKVTQSSRYLVKRTGEKVFLECVQDMDHENMFWYRQDPGLGLRLIYFSYDVKMKEKGDIPEGYSVSREKKERFSLILESASTNQTSMYLCASSFMAGGRTEAFFGQGTRLTVV.

The chain joins TRBV11-3 to TRBJ2-3, with TRBD2 matching over 11 bases. This CDR3 is built from 15 residues. The V gene's germline CDR1 is SGHNT and CDR2 YENEEA. V dropped 5 bases and J dropped 3; count of bases not matched to a gene: 4. In DNA, the CDR3 is TGTGCCAGCAGCCTGACTAGCGGGGCAACAGATACGCAGTATTTT. Amino acids: CASSLTSGATDTQYF.

The chain combines TRBV28 with TRBJ2-5, with D possibly TRBD2 on 5 matching bases. The last part of the DNA fits TRBJ2-7 better; the J call may be wrong. CDR3 length: 16 amino acids. Germline lookup yields CDR1 MDHEN and CDR2 SYDVKM. The DNA of the CDR3 is TGTGCCAGCAGTTTATTAAGCGACGGAGGTTCCTACGAGCAGTACTTC. This sequence encodes CASSLLSDGGSYEQYF.